The present TCR beta chain was sequenced within a study of T cell repertoires in cytomegalovirus infection. Study summary: CMV infection and matching HLA type were both indicated by public TCR beta signatures. Study-wide findings and caveats: People with CMV and the relevant HLA were identified by cumulative public TCR beta family frequency. CMV-specific TCR beta clonotypes restricted by HLA-C were the ones dominating the ex vivo response.

As to this clonotype: Antigen: not known.

TCRdb called the reads again in MiXCR, with one record for every CDR3 protein. The table lists hundreds of thousands of distinct CDR3 sequences, 20% to 25% of them singletons. The CDR3 has 14 amino acids. V shed 5 bases and J 7 bases; nucleotides not matched to a gene: 8. CDR1 is SGHVS and CDR2 is FNYEAQ in the germline V gene. The sequencing input was CD8+ T cells from PBMCs. The source is a human donor in good health (CMV status not recorded). Some clones in this sample may be carry-over from other donors' samples. This chain uses TRBV7-6 with TRBJ2-7, with 10 bases lining up with TRBD1. The CDR3 loop is CASSGRDRGCEQYV. CDR3 nucleotides: TGTGCCAGCAGCGGCCGGGACAGGGGATGTGAGCAGTACGTC.